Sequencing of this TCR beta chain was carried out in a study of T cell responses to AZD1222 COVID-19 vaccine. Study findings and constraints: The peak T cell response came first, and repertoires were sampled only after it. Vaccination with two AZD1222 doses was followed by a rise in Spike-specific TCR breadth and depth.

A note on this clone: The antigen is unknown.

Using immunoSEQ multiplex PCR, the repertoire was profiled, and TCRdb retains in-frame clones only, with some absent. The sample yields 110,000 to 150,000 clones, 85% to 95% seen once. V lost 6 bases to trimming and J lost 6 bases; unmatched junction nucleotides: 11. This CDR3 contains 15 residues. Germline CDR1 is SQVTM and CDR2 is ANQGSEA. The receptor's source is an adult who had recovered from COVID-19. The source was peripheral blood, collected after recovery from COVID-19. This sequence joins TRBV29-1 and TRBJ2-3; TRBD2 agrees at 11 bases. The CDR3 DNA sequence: TGCAGCGTCGACCTTCTTAGCGGGAGGGTGGATACGCAGTATTTT. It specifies CSVDLLSGRVDTQYF.